The 31 T cell receptor beta chains given below trace back to one sample, sequenced in a study of blood T cell repertoires in COVID-19. The data were produced by immunoSEQ multiplex PCR, yet TCRdb's version contains in-frame clones alone and is incomplete. The sample consists of around 130,000 clones, about four fifths of them appearing once. The sequenced sample was PBMCs or T cells enriched from blood (not recorded which). Source of these receptors: a young man who had recovered from COVID-19.

V usage is TRBV12-3 or TRBV12-4 and J usage is TRBJ1-1, with D perhaps matching TRBD1 (6 bases). V lost 6 bases to trimming and J lost 6 bases, with 14 bases between them. The CDR3 covers 13 residues. The CDR3: CASRLGQVPEAFF. CDR3 bases: TGTGCCAGCAGGCTGGGACAAGTCCCTGAAGCTTTCTTT.

The chain is built from TRBV2 and TRBJ2-3, with 7 bases matching TRBD2. CDR1 SNHLY and CDR2 FYNNEI come from the germline V gene. With V trimmed by 6 bases and J by 3 bases, 9 bases remained unmatched. The CDR3 has 15 amino acids. CDR3 residues: CASRSFGLDTDTQYF. Here the CDR3 DNA reads TGTGCCAGCAGGTCATTTGGACTAGATACAGATACGCAGTATTTT.

The CDR3 sequence: CASSLLAGDYNEQFF. CDR3 in DNA: TGTGCCAGCAGCTTGTTAGCGGGGGACTACAATGAGCAGTTCTTC. This rearrangement joins TRBV5-6 to TRBJ2-1, with TRBD2 identical over 9 bases. The CDR3 has 15 amino acids. Per germline, CDR1 SGHDT and CDR2 YYEEEE. The V and J ends lost 1 base and 3 bases, in that order; junction bases with no gene match: 2.

The chain uses TRBV7-2 and TRBJ2-1; D is possibly TRBD2 (7 bases). Between the trimmed V and J ends, which lost 7 bases and 7 bases, there was a span of 20 bases. Germline values: CDR1 SGHTA, CDR2 FQGNSA. This CDR3 is built from 15 residues. This CDR3 is CASTPGGRVMNEQFF. The CDR3 bases are TGTGCCAGCACCCCGGGGGGCCGAGTTATGAATGAGCAGTTCTTC.

The chain recombines TRBV10-1 with TRBJ2-7, with 9 nucleotides matching TRBD1. The V and J ends lost 5 bases and 1 base, in that order; junction bases with no gene match: 3. This CDR3 spans 14 amino acids. CDR1 WNHNN and CDR2 SYGVQD come from the germline V gene (reference sequence). Here the CDR3 reads CASSSGTGSYEQYF. DNA of the CDR3: TGCGCCAGCAGTTCCGGGACAGGGTCCTACGAGCAGTACTTC.

The chain carries TRBV19 and TRBJ1-6, with TRBD1 matching over 8 bases. Germline assignment: CDR1 LNHDA and CDR2 SQIVND (reference sequence). V was clipped by 7 bases and J by 5 bases; unmatched bases: 4. The CDR3 runs to 14 residues. This CDR3 reads CASTIQGDNSPLHF. In DNA form, the CDR3 reads TGTGCCAGTACCATACAGGGGGATAATTCACCCCTCCACTTT.

The J gene is TRBJ2-7, the V gene TRBV6-5, with 13 bases that match TRBD2. With 6 bases clipped from V and 11 bases from J, the junction kept 10 bases outside the gene matches. Germline lookup yields CDR1 MNHEY and CDR2 SVGAGI. This CDR3 has 14 residues. The chain's CDR3 is CASRPGLAGEEKYF. DNA for the CDR3: TGTGCCAGCAGACCCGGACTAGCGGGAGAGGAAAAGTACTTC.

The chain uses TRBV28 and TRBJ1-2, with D tentatively TRBD1 (6 bases). The CDR3 is made up of 13 amino acids. Trimming removed 8 bases from V and 4 bases from J, with 14 bases in between. CDR1 and CDR2 (germline): MDHEN, SYDVKM. CDR3 bases: TGTGCCAGCTGCCAGGGGATCGTCTATGGCTACACCTTC. Protein sequence: CASCQGIVYGYTF.

The rearrangement links TRBV7-3 to TRBJ1-2, with 10 bases matching TRBD1. Germline CDR1 SGHTA, CDR2 FQGTGA. V was pared by 1 base and J by 7 bases, with 6 bases of the junction left unmatched. The CDR3 runs 15 residues. The CDR3, as DNA: TGTGCCAGCAGCTTAAAGCCGGGGACAGGGGCTGGCTACACCTTC. Protein: CASSLKPGTGAGYTF.

The V gene is TRBV7-9, the J gene TRBJ2-1, with 10 bases fitting TRBD2. V gave up 7 bases and J gave up 8 bases; unmatched junction bases: 14. The germline V gene encodes CDR1 SEHNR and CDR2 FQNEAQ (reference sequence). The CDR3 loop spans 16 amino acids. CDR3 sequence: CASTPRLAGERDEQFF. The DNA for the CDR3 is TGTGCCAGCACTCCCCGACTAGCGGGTGAAAGGGATGAGCAGTTCTTC.

This chain connects TRBV4-2 to TRBJ2-4; a weak D match, TRBD2 (6 bases). Trimming shortened V by 3 bases and J by 8 bases, and 17 bases separated the two germline ends. This CDR3 is built from 15 residues. The germline gives CDR1 LGHNA, CDR2 YNFKEQ. The CDR3 nucleotides are TGTGCCAGCAGCCAGAGTATCGGGAGTACGGACATTCAGTACTTC. It encodes CASSQSIGSTDIQYF.

V usage is TRBV4-1 and J usage is TRBJ2-2; 10 nucleotides match TRBD1. V lost 4 bases to trimming and J lost 4 bases; unmatched junction nucleotides: 3. Germline assignment: CDR1 MGHRA and CDR2 YSYEKL. The CDR3 contains 15 residues. As DNA, the CDR3 is TGCGCCAGCAGCCTTGACAGGGGGCGCACCGGGGAGCTGTTTTTT. This codes for CASSLDRGRTGELFF.

This clone was seen a handful of times. The chain links TRBV5-1 to TRBJ2-2; 9 bases fit TRBD2. CDR1 SGHRS and CDR2 YFSETQ come from the germline V gene. V trimming: 0 bases; J trimming: 6 bases; junction bases outside the gene matches: 6. This CDR3 is 16 amino acids long. CDR3 bases: TGCGCCAGCAGCTTGGCCGGGGGACTAGCAGCCGGGGAGCTGTTTTTT. Amino acids: CASSLAGGLAAGELFF. Using reference TRBV5-1 and TRBJ2-2 for the parts outside the CDR3, the full variable domain is KAGVTQTPRYLIKTRGQQVTLSCSPISGHRSVSWYQQTPGQGLQFLFEYFSETQRNKGNFPGRFSGRQFSNSRSEMNVSTLELGDSALYLCASSLAGGLAAGELFFGEGSRLTVL.

This clone was observed a few times. Written as DNA, the CDR3 is TGTGCCAGCAGCCCTGGACAGGGGGGATCTAATGAAAAACTGTTTTTT. Translation: CASSPGQGGSNEKLFF. The chain is built from TRBV9 and TRBJ1-4; 10 bases are a match to TRBD1. Germline CDR1 SGDLS, CDR2 YYNGEE. The length of the CDR3 is 16 residues. Trimming cost V 4 bases and J 3 bases; bases outside gene matches: 6.

This chain connects TRBV2 to TRBJ1-1, with D perhaps TRBD1 (5 bases). Deletions cut 8 bases from V and 6 bases from J, with 22 bases between. In germline, CDR1 is SNHLY, CDR2 FYNNEI. The CDR3 consists of 15 residues. Here the CDR3 DNA reads TGTGCCAGCGCCCAGGCAAGGGGAGGTGTGGCTGAAGCTTTCTTT. As protein: CASAQARGGVAEAFF.

The rearrangement links TRBV6-6 to TRBJ1-1, with D perhaps TRBD1 (6 bases). Germline loops: CDR1 MNHNY, CDR2 SVGAGI (reference sequence). V dropped 2 bases and J dropped 1 base, with 11 bases sitting between them. This CDR3 contains 15 residues. The CDR3 loop is CASSYGQPGNTEAFF. The CDR3 DNA sequence: TGTGCCAGCAGTTACGGACAGCCAGGGAACACTGAAGCTTTCTTT.

The chain has TRBV18 and TRBJ2-1; TRBD2 matches at 7 bases. The germline CDR1 and CDR2 sequences are KGHSH and LQKENI. The V gene end was trimmed by 3 bases and the J gene end by 6 bases; junction bases not matched to a gene: 8. The CDR3 has 15 amino acids. CDR3 nucleotides: TGTGCCAGCTCACCGCGGGAGAGGTCAAGCAATGAGCAGTTCTTC. It yields the protein CASSPRERSSNEQFF.

The chain employs TRBV12-3 or TRBV12-4 and TRBJ2-7, with D possibly matching TRBD1 (6 bases). CDR3 length equals 13 residues. V was shortened by 6 bases and J by 1 base, with 10 bases between the two germline ends. This chain's CDR3 is CASSTGQSYEQYV. In DNA form, the CDR3 reads TGTGCCAGCAGCACAGGACAGTCCTACGAGCAGTACGTC.

The chain carries TRBV5-1 and TRBJ2-2; 7 bases align to TRBD2. Germline lookup yields CDR1 SGHRS and CDR2 YFSETQ. V was pared by 7 bases and J by 0 bases, with 9 bases of the junction left unmatched. There are 16 residues in the CDR3. CDR3 bases: TGCGCCAGCCCAGCGGGAAGGGACCCGAACACCGGGGAGCTGTTTTTT. Its translation is CASPAGRDPNTGELFF.

CDR3 bases: TGCGCCAGCAGCTTGGCCTCCAGGGCAACCACTGAAGCTTTCTTT. It codes for CASSLASRATTEAFF. The rearrangement links TRBV5-1 to TRBJ1-1; a possible D gene is TRBD1 (5 bases). The CDR3 spans 15 residues. Deletions cut 0 bases from V and 4 bases from J, with 13 bases between. The germline CDR1 and CDR2 sequences are SGHRS and YFSETQ. The whole variable domain, filled in from reference TRBV5-1 and TRBJ1-1, reads KAGVTQTPRYLIKTRGQQVTLSCSPISGHRSVSWYQQTPGQGLQFLFEYFSETQRNKGNFPGRFSGRQFSNSRSEMNVSTLELGDSALYLCASSLASRATTEAFFGQGTRLTVV.

The chain employs TRBV9 and TRBJ2-3; the D gene is possibly TRBD2 (5 bases). The CDR3 totals 13 residues. V lost 5 bases to trimming and J lost 4 bases, with 11 bases between them. The germline gives CDR1 SGDLS, CDR2 YYNGEE. As DNA, the CDR3 is TGTGCCAGCAGGGATCCCGGGGCAGATACGCAGTATTTT. Translation: CASRDPGADTQYF.

The rearrangement links TRBV6-5 to TRBJ1-5; 7 bases are shared with TRBD1. V shed 5 bases, J shed 2 bases, and the junction held 6 bases outside the gene matches. Per the germline V gene, CDR1 is MNHEY and CDR2 is SVGAGI. The CDR3 extends over 15 amino acids. CDR3 amino acids: CASSPGDSRNQPQHF. The CDR3 DNA sequence: TGTGCCAGCAGTCCCGGGGACAGCCGCAATCAGCCCCAGCATTTT.

The chain carries TRBV9 and TRBJ2-7, with TRBD2 matching 8 bases. CDR1 is SGDLS, CDR2 YYNGEE, per germline. The CDR3 contains 14 residues. The J segment lost 0 bases and the V segment lost 4 bases, leaving 3 bases of the junction unmatched. CDR3 sequence (DNA): TGTGCCAGCAGCCGGGGGGGCACCTCCTACGAGCAGTACGTC. Translating gives CASSRGGTSYEQYV.

The rearrangement links TRBV4-1 to TRBJ1-4; TRBD1 matches 7 bases. This CDR3 comprises 16 residues. Unmatched junction bases numbered 3, after V lost 1 base and J lost 1 base. From germline, CDR1 is MGHRA and CDR2 YSYEKL. CDR3 sequence: CASSQAGGGTNEKLFF. CDR3 in DNA: TGCGCCAGCAGCCAAGCAGGGGGAGGAACTAATGAAAAACTGTTTTTT.

The chain links TRBV6-2 or TRBV6-3 to TRBJ2-7; TRBD2 aligns across 8 bases. The length of the CDR3 is 16 residues. The trim removed 2 bases at V and 3 bases at J, leaving 9 bases unmatched. Looked up from germline, CDR1 is MNHEY and CDR2 is SVGEGT. In DNA, the CDR3 is TGTGCCAGCAGTTACGGCTTTGGACTAGCTAACTACGAGCAGTACTTC. Translated: CASSYGFGLANYEQYF.

V and J are TRBV12-3 or TRBV12-4 and TRBJ2-3; D unresolved. V was trimmed by 5 bases and J by 8 bases, leaving 11 bases between them. The CDR3 totals 12 residues. This CDR3 is CASSPDRGTQYF. In nucleotides, the CDR3 is TGTGCCAGCAGTCCCGATAGAGGTACGCAGTATTTT.

The chain has TRBV27 and TRBJ2-7; 9 bases fit TRBD2. In germline, CDR1 is MNHEY, CDR2 SMNVEV (reference sequence). V lost 6 bases to trimming and J lost 6 bases; unmatched junction nucleotides: 12. The CDR3 length is 15 residues. CDR3 nucleotide sequence: TGTGCCAGCAGGGCTTCGATGGGACTAGCCGGCGAGCAGTACTTC. Amino acid sequence: CASRASMGLAGEQYF.

This chain links TRBV5-1 with TRBJ2-1; 13 bases line up with TRBD2. Germline values: CDR1 SGHRS, CDR2 YFSETQ. The CDR3 has 16 residues. V trimming: 4 bases; J trimming: 7 bases; junction bases outside the gene matches: 8. This CDR3 reads CASSVTSGRAENEQFF. DNA of the CDR3: TGCGCCAGCAGCGTAACTAGCGGGAGGGCCGAGAATGAGCAGTTCTTC.

The chain carries TRBV5-4 and TRBJ2-4; TRBD2 aligns across 14 bases. Germline V gives CDR1 SGHNT, CDR2 YYREEE (reference sequence). The V and J ends lost 4 bases and 8 bases, in that order; junction bases with no gene match: 5. The CDR3 runs 15 residues. The CDR3 DNA reads as TGTGCCAGCAGCCGCGGACTAGCGGGGGGAGACATTCAGTACTTC. It codes for CASSRGLAGGDIQYF.

The chain combines TRBV19 with TRBJ2-7; TRBD1 might be the D (6 bases). The germline gives CDR1 LNHDA, CDR2 SQIVND (reference sequence). Trimming took off 4 bases at V and 12 bases at J, with 25 bases between the two ends. This CDR3 contains 15 residues. CDR3 amino acids: CASSTPKPDRSLPYV. In DNA, the CDR3 is TGTGCCAGTAGTACCCCCAAACCGGACAGATCTCTACCGTACGTC.

V and J are TRBV27 and TRBJ2-1, with a possible D match to TRBD1 (7 bases). Germline V lookup: CDR1 MNHEY, CDR2 SMNVEV (reference sequence). V lost 5 bases to trimming and J lost 8 bases, with 10 bases between them. There are 12 residues in the CDR3. CDR3 amino acids: CASSPRGDEQFF. Here the CDR3 DNA reads TGTGCCAGCAGTCCCAGGGGGGATGAGCAGTTCTTC.